The 10 T cell receptor beta chains below come from one sample, sequenced in a study of blood T cells in healthy people across ages (dated by TCRdb to the mid-2010s). The library came from 5' RACE. TCRdb lists the instrument as Illumina HiSeq 2500. The second PCR ran for about 7 to 11 cycles and used a J-beta primer mix along with a sample-barcoded 5' primer. TCRdb reanalyzed the raw reads on its own, using fastp at Q25 for trimming and MiXCR for clone calling, and kept in-frame beta chains. Every distinct CDR3 protein forms one entry, paired with its most common genes and DNA. This sample has approximately 900,000 distinct CDR3 sequences in its table, and 29% of those were observed once. The ten largest make up 10% of the sample. The same sample was also studied in work on T cells of mothers and their children.

Input material: blood. All receptors come from a woman aged 40 to 50 in good health.

This CDR3 reads CASSFGENSNQPQHF. CDR3 bases: TGTGCCAGCAGCTTCGGAGAAAATAGCAATCAGCCCCAGCATTTT. This chain joins TRBV7-2 and TRBJ1-5, with no clear D. This CDR3 has 15 residues. The V gene's germline CDR1 is SGHTA and CDR2 FQGNSA. V dropped 3 bases and J dropped 0 bases, with 9 bases sitting between them.

The rearrangement uses TRBV27 and TRBJ2-2; no firm D call. V shed 2 bases and J shed 6 bases, with 10 bases lying between them. The CDR3 sequence is 14 residues long. CDR1 is MNHEY and CDR2 is SMNVEV in the germline V gene (reference sequence). The CDR3 protein is CASSLAATSGELFF. For the CDR3, the DNA is TGTGCCAGCAGTTTAGCCGCGACGTCCGGGGAGCTGTTTTTT.

The V call is TRBV20-1, the J call TRBJ1-5; D unresolved. The V end lost 3 bases, the J end lost 5 bases, and 14 bases lay between the germline ends. There are 14 residues in the CDR3. The germline V gene encodes CDR1 DFQATT and CDR2 SNEGSKA (reference sequence). CDR3: CSARRGSRDQPQHF. CDR3 nucleotide sequence: TGCAGTGCTAGGCGTGGATCTCGGGATCAGCCCCAGCATTTT.

The chain links TRBV7-2 to TRBJ2-7, with 7 bases fitting TRBD1. CDR1 is SGHTA and CDR2 is FQGNSA in the germline V gene. The CDR3 has 16 amino acids. Germline trimming cut 4 bases from V and 5 bases from J; bases unmatched to any gene: 14. The CDR3 DNA reads TGTGCCAGCAGCTCTTCTCGACAGGGAAAGGGTCACGAGCAGTACTTC. Translation gives CASSSSRQGKGHEQYF.

This clonotype was detected a few times. The chain links TRBV28 to TRBJ1-2, with D perhaps TRBD1 (6 bases). V lost 3 bases, J lost 4 bases, and 15 bases lay in between. Germline-derived CDR1 and CDR2 are MDHEN and SYDVKM. This CDR3 contains 15 residues. For the CDR3, the DNA is TGTGCCAGCAGTTTCGATAACAGGGTGGGCTATGGCTACACCTTC. It is translated as CASSFDNRVGYGYTF.

A note on this clonotype: This may be a read error: a much more frequent sequence differs by one nucleotide. The J gene is TRBJ2-1, the V gene TRBV20-1; TRBD2 might be the D (5 bases). This CDR3 is built from 17 residues. The germline gives CDR1 DFQATT, CDR2 SNEGSKA (reference sequence). Written as DNA, the CDR3 is TGCAATGCTAGAGATGAGTCAAAAGGGAGTTTTCGGAATGAGCAGTTCTTC. This gives the protein CNARDESKGSFRNEQFF.

This clonotype was picked up many times. The rearrangement links TRBV12-3 or TRBV12-4 to TRBJ1-2; D remains ambiguous. With 4 bases removed from V and 6 bases from J, the gap between germline ends came to 12 bases. The CDR3 length is 13 residues. Written as DNA, the CDR3 is TGTGCCAGCAGTTCCATTGATTTTGATGGCTACACCTTC. Translated: CASSSIDFDGYTF.

This clonotype was seen repeatedly, ten times or more. The CDR3 region has the DNA TGCAGTGCTAGAGATATTTACCCCGCGGGGTATGGCTACACCTTC. Its translation: CSARDIYPAGYGYTF. This chain connects TRBV20-1 to TRBJ1-2; D remains unclear. The CDR3 sequence is 15 residues long. The V end was cut by 0 bases, the J end by 5 bases, with 16 bases between. Germline CDR1 is DFQATT and CDR2 is SNEGSKA (reference sequence).

This chain joins TRBV4-1 and TRBJ2-7, with D tentatively TRBD1 or TRBD2 (5 bases each). CDR3 length: 15 residues. Trimming took 0 bases from V and 4 from J, leaving 13 bases between them. The germline CDR1 and CDR2 sequences are MGHRA and YSYEKL. The CDR3 DNA follows: TGCGCCAGCAGCCAAGATATGGCAGGGACGTACGAGCAGTACTTC. Translating it yields CASSQDMAGTYEQYF.

The chain employs TRBV28 and TRBJ2-1; 7 nucleotides agree with TRBD1. Germline assignment: CDR1 MDHEN and CDR2 SYDVKM. Trimming took 6 bases from V and 4 from J; bases not matched to a gene: 12. The CDR3 consists of 16 residues. As DNA, the CDR3 is TGTGCCAGCAGACAGGGGTTGGGGCTTTCTTACAATGAGCAGTTCTTC. Encoded protein: CASRQGLGLSYNEQFF.